The next 19 T cell receptor beta chains were all read from a single sample in a study of CD8+ T cells in alopecia areata. RNA, once extracted, was reverse transcribed into cDNA for use as the sequencing template. Generated by immunoSEQ multiplex PCR, the TCRdb table keeps only in-frame clones and is missing some. The sample yields 120,000 or so clones, roughly 55% seen once. As to treatment: oral pan-JAK inhibitor, 5-10 mg twice daily. The sample consisted of CD4+ T cells sorted from blood, taken at week 4, from a patient treated with tofacitinib. These receptors were obtained from a human donor with alopecia areata.

The chain employs TRBV4-3 and TRBJ2-5, with 9 bases matching TRBD2. The CDR3 spans 15 residues. In germline, CDR1 is LGHNA, CDR2 YSLEER. J gave up 0 bases and V 1 base, and 0 bases lay outside the gene matches. In nucleotides, the CDR3 is TGCGCCAGCAGCCAAGGACTAGCGGACCAAGAGACCCAGTACTTC. Protein product: CASSQGLADQETQYF.

This chain links TRBV29-1 with TRBJ2-3; D assignment may be TRBD1 or TRBD2 (6 bases each). V was clipped by 1 base and J by 0 bases, with 14 bases between them. The CDR3 has 16 amino acids. Per germline, CDR1 SQVTM and CDR2 ANQGSEA. The CDR3 bases are TGCAGCGTTGAAGGCGCGGGGACAACTAGCACAGATACGCAGTATTTT. As protein: CSVEGAGTTSTDTQYF.

This rearrangement joins TRBV29-1 to TRBJ1-2, with D perhaps TRBD1 (6 bases). Trimming removed 7 bases from V and 7 bases from J, with 19 bases in between. Per germline, CDR1 SQVTM and CDR2 ANQGSEA. This CDR3 has 13 amino acids. Here the CDR3 DNA reads TGCAGCGCCGAGAGTTTGGGGGGCTTTGGCTACACCTTC. This sequence encodes CSAESLGGFGYTF. The full variable domain, in which reference TRBV29-1 and TRBJ1-2 provide the parts outside the CDR3, is SAVISQKPSRDICQRGTSLTIQCQVDSQVTMMFWYRQQPGQSLTLIATANQGSEATYESGFVIDKFPISRPNLTFSTLTVSNMSPEDSSIYLCSAESLGGFGYTFGSGTRLTVV.

This clone occurred a few times. The J gene is TRBJ2-5, the V gene TRBV11-2, with 12 positions matching TRBD2. The CDR3 runs 16 residues. The germline gives CDR1 SGHAT, CDR2 FQNNGV. The V segment lost 6 bases and the J segment 3 bases; nucleotides outside the gene matches: 8. The CDR3 spells CASSRISSGGEETQYF. The CDR3 coding sequence is TGTGCCAGCAGTCGAATCTCTAGCGGGGGGGAAGAGACCCAGTACTTC.

The chain couples TRBV25-1 to TRBJ2-5, with 7 bases aligning to TRBD1. The V segment lost 5 bases and the J segment 4 bases; nucleotides outside the gene matches: 10. This CDR3 is built from 15 residues. CDR1 MGHDK and CDR2 SYGVNS come from the germline V gene. The CDR3 bases are TGTGCCAGCAGTTCCCGTGACAGGGTGGGAGAGACCCAGTACTTC. Translation: CASSSRDRVGETQYF.

This clone turned up a few times. The chain couples TRBV10-3 to TRBJ2-7; a possible D gene is TRBD2 (5 bases). Germline V gene data show CDR1 as ENHRY and CDR2 as SYGVKD. The CDR3 is made up of 12 amino acids. The V end was cut by 0 bases, the J end by 12 bases, with 12 bases between. The CDR3 DNA is TGTGCCATCAGTGAGTCTACGGCGGACTCGTACTTC. It encodes CAISESTADSYF.

This chain connects TRBV5-1 to TRBJ1-1; 8 bases match TRBD1. CDR3 size: 16 residues. V was pared by 0 bases and J by 3 bases, with 7 bases of the junction left unmatched. The germline CDR1 and CDR2 sequences are SGHRS and YFSETQ. The CDR3 DNA sequence: TGCGCCAGCAGCTTGGGCTCAGGGGGCGCGGACACTGAAGCTTTCTTT. Translating gives CASSLGSGGADTEAFF.

The chain joins TRBV29-1 to TRBJ2-5, with D tentatively TRBD1 or TRBD2 (5 bases each). The CDR3 extends over 13 amino acids. Germline CDR1 SQVTM, CDR2 ANQGSEA. With 3 bases removed from V and 2 bases from J, the gap between germline ends came to 10 bases. The CDR3 nucleotides are TGCAGCGTTGACCTCGGGGCGCAAGAGACCCAGTACTTC. Its translation: CSVDLGAQETQYF.

The rearrangement joins TRBV4-1 to TRBJ1-5; possible D gene TRBD1, 6 bases. V was trimmed by 0 bases and J by 1 base, leaving 13 bases between them. CDR1 and CDR2 from the germline V gene are MGHRA and YSYEKL. The CDR3 is 17 amino acids. The CDR3 loop reads CASSQEVRGRSNQPQHF. The CDR3 coding sequence is TGCGCCAGCAGCCAAGAAGTACGGGGGCGAAGCAATCAGCCCCAGCATTTT.

The chain couples TRBV30 to TRBJ2-7; unclear D gene. The germline V and J ends were trimmed by 1 base and 3 bases, with 10 bases remaining between them. The CDR3 is made up of 13 amino acids. Germline CDR1 GTSNPN, CDR2 SVGIG (reference sequence). CDR3 bases: TGTGCCTGGAGTGGAACCCTCCTCTACGAGCAGTACTTC. The encoded protein is CAWSGTLLYEQYF.

This clone was counted once. This sequence joins TRBV4-3 and TRBJ2-7; the D is unclear. CDR1 and CDR2 (germline): LGHNA, YSLEER. The CDR3 is 13 residues long. V lost 0 bases to trimming and J lost 4 bases, with 7 bases between them. CDR3 in DNA: TGCGCCAGCAGCCAAGACGACGGTTACGAGCAGTACTTC. It is translated as CASSQDDGYEQYF.

The chain's CDR3 is CASSEWEGGGETQYF. In nucleotides, the CDR3 is TGTGCCAGCAGTGAATGGGAAGGGGGCGGAGAGACCCAGTACTTC. The chain carries TRBV25-1 and TRBJ2-5, with 7 bases fitting TRBD1. Trimming cost V 1 base and J 4 bases; bases outside gene matches: 6. The V gene's germline CDR1 is MGHDK and CDR2 SYGVNS. The CDR3 runs 15 residues.

This rearrangement joins TRBV7-9 to TRBJ1-5; D is perhaps TRBD1 (5 bases). The germline gives CDR1 SEHNR, CDR2 FQNEAQ (reference sequence). V lost 5 bases, J lost 3 bases, and 20 bases lay in between. There are 17 residues in the CDR3. The CDR3 coding sequence is TGTGCCAGCAGCCCACCGCCAACCGGACACGTCAATCAGCCCCAGCATTTT. This encodes CASSPPPTGHVNQPQHF.

V and J are TRBV5-6 and TRBJ2-1; weak D call: TRBD1 (5 bases). Deletions cut 0 bases from V and 6 bases from J, with 7 bases between. CDR1 is SGHDT, CDR2 YYEEEE, per germline. The length of the CDR3 is 13 residues. The CDR3 sequence is CASSLDRGNEQFF. DNA for the CDR3: TGTGCCAGCAGCTTGGATAGGGGCAATGAGCAGTTCTTC.

The V call is TRBV19, the J call TRBJ1-6, with 8 nucleotides matching TRBD1. The trim removed 5 bases at V and 8 bases at J, leaving 2 bases unmatched. Per the germline V gene, CDR1 is LNHDA and CDR2 is SQIVND (reference sequence). The CDR3 is 13 residues long. The CDR3 sequence: CASSEQGDSPLHF. The DNA for the CDR3 is TGTGCCAGTAGTGAACAGGGGGATTCACCCCTCCACTTT.

In this sample, this clone turned up a few times. The sample carries other DNA sequences with the same CDR3. The chain employs TRBV7-9 and TRBJ2-5; D unresolved. The V and J ends lost 5 bases and 4 bases respectively, with 2 bases between them. The germline CDR1 and CDR2 sequences are SEHNR and FQNEAQ (reference sequence). The CDR3 is made up of 10 amino acids. The CDR3 nucleotides are TGTGCCAGCAGCCGAGAGACCCAGTACTTC. Its translation is CASSRETQYF.

The V and J genes are TRBV2 and TRBJ1-3; D remains unclear. Germline CDR1 and CDR2: SNHLY and FYNNEI. V was shortened by 6 bases and J by 4 bases, with 7 bases between the two germline ends. The CDR3 extends over 12 amino acids. The CDR3 bases are TGTGCCAGCAGCTACCCGGGAAACACCATATATTTT. It yields the protein CASSYPGNTIYF.

This chain uses TRBV7-9 with TRBJ2-7; D is unresolved. With 1 base removed from V and 3 bases from J, the gap between germline ends came to 1 base. Germline loops: CDR1 SEHNR, CDR2 FQNEAQ (reference sequence). This CDR3 comprises 11 residues. The CDR3 spells CASSLDYEQYF. The DNA for the CDR3 is TGTGCCAGCAGCTTAGACTACGAGCAGTACTTC.

The CDR3 loop reads CASSNSFGELFF. The CDR3 nucleotides read TGTGCCAGTAGTAACAGCTTCGGGGAGCTGTTTTTT. The rearrangement links TRBV19 to TRBJ2-2; D gene uncertain. The CDR3 sequence is 12 residues long. The germline V gene has CDR1 LNHDA and CDR2 SQIVND (reference sequence). The V and J ends lost 4 bases and 7 bases respectively, with 7 bases between them.